This T cell receptor (beta chain) was recovered during a study of blood T cell repertoires in COVID-19. Overall study: Acute-phase and convalescent COVID-19 samples originated in the United States, Italy and Spain. T cells, B-cell-depleted T cells, or PBMCs provided the cDNA or gDNA that served as material.

In the authors' workflow: Amplification from reference gene primers served as the basis for estimated nucleated cell counts. Using immunoSEQ multiplex PCR, the repertoire was profiled, and TCRdb retains in-frame clones only, with some absent. The V and J calls and clone size come from that table; D and trimming were worked out from the DNA. The sample includes a few hundred thousand clones, 80% to 90% of them seen just once. The material sequenced was peripheral blood. This receptor was taken from a man aged 45-60 years with acute or convalescent COVID-19.

DNA of the CDR3: TGTGCCAGCTTCGACGGAGACTATGGCTACACCTTC. Protein product: CASFDGDYGYTF. V and J are TRBV6-5 and TRBJ1-2; D not certain. The CDR3 covers 12 residues. Germline CDR1 reads MNHEY; CDR2 reads SVGAGI. The germline V and J ends were trimmed by 8 bases and 3 bases, with 10 bases remaining between them.